This TCR beta chain was identified during a study of radiotherapy plus CTLA-4 blockade in lung cancer (dated by TCRdb to 2017 to 2018). In terms of the full investigation: Objective responses occurred in roughly 19% of enrolled patients, and 31% achieved disease control.

Points the paper makes about the study in general: Early dynamic changes in blood T cell clones, together with increased serum interferon-beta after radiation, were reported as the strongest predictors of response. After treatment with radiotherapy and ipilimumab, TCR clones that came from tumors expanded in the peripheral blood.

Focal radiation therapy combined with CTLA-4 blockade (ipilimumab) was tested in patients with chemo-refractory metastatic non-small-cell lung cancer. The library was generated by the immunoSEQ multiplex PCR assay. In its TCRdb copy, this immuneACCESS table keeps in-frame sequences only and misses some clones. Where compared with another copy, unresolved V genes explain less than half of these, and the others have no known cause. The sample records 80,000 to 95,000 clones, roughly 85% of which are singletons. The top ten clones comprise 20% to 30% of the sample. A word on this clone: What this receptor recognizes is not known. No qualities accompany the bases; no much larger clone lies one base away.

The sequence was collected from a human donor with non-small cell lung cancer that progressed on radiotherapy plus ipilimumab. The source material was peripheral blood, sampled from a patient treated with radiotherapy plus ipilimumab.

At the DNA level, the sequence is TGCGCCAGCGGTCGGGAGGCTGGGGCCAACGTCCTGACTTTC. Translated, this gives CASGREAGANVLTF. Here the chain combines TRBV10-2 and TRBJ2-6; the junction holds 7 bases that match TRBD2. V is trimmed back by 8 bases and J by 2 bases, and the junction contains 3 bases that no gene match accounts for. The CDR3, from cysteine to phenylalanine, totals 14 residues. The retained sequence is limited to the CDR3, 42 bases, with the frame set at the first base. CDR1 and CDR2 are read off the germline V gene as WSHSY and SAAADI.